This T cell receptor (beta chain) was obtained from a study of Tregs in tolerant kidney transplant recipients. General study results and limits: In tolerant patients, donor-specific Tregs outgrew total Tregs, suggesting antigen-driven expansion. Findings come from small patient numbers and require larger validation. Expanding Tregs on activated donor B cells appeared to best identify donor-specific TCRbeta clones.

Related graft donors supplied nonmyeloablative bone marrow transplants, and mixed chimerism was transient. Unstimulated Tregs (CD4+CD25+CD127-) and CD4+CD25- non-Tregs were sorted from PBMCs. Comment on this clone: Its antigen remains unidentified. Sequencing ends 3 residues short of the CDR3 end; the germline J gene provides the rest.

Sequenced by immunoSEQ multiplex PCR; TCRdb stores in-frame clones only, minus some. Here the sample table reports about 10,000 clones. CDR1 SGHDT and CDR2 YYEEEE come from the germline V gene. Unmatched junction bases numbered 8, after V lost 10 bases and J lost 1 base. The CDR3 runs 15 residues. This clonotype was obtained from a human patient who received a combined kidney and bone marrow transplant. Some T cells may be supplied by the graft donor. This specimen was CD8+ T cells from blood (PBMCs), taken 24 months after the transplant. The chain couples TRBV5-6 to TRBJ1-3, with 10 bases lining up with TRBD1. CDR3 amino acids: CAASPGQGSGNTIYF. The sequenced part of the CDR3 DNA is TGTGCCGCAAGCCCGGGACAGGGGTCTGGAAACACC.